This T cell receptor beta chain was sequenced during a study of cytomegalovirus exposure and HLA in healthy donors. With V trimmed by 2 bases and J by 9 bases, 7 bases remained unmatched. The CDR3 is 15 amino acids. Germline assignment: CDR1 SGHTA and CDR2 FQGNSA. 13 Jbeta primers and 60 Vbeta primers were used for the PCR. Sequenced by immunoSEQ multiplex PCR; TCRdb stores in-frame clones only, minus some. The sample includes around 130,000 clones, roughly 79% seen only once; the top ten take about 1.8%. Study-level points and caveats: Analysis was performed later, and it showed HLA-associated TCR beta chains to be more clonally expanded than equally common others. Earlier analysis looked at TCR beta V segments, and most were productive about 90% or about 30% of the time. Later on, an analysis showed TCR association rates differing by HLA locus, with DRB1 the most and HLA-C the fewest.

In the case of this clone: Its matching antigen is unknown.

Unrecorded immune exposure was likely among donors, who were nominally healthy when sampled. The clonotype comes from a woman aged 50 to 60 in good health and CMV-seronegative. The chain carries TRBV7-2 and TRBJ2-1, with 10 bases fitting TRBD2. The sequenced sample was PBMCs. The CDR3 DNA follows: TGTGCCAGCAGCTTATACAGCGGGAGGGAAGGTGAGCAGTTCTTC. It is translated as CASSLYSGREGEQFF.